The T cell receptor (beta chain) described here comes from a study of shared clonotypes between healthy human individuals. About the study: Contributing individuals were two females and three males aged 18 to 49.

The CDR3 loop spans 16 amino acids. V was shortened by 4 bases and J by 0 bases, with 12 bases between the two germline ends. The germline gives CDR1 SEHNR, CDR2 FQNEAQ (reference sequence). This clone has just one count. Several immunoSEQ plates held equal portions of the genomic DNA taken from each subset. Profiled with immunoSEQ multiplex PCR; TCRdb holds only in-frame clones, not every one. The profile shows approximately 2.5 million clones, around 90% of them singletons. Caucasian adults residing in Nashville, Tennessee made up all the donors. This TCR was sampled from a man younger than 35 in good health. The chain uses TRBV7-9 and TRBJ2-2; D is uncertain. Specimen: naive CD4+ T cells sorted from blood. Subset defined: CD45RA+ positively selected. CDR3 amino acids: CASSSRGRSNTGELFF. In DNA, the CDR3 is TGTGCCAGCAGCTCCCGCGGCCGTTCGAACACCGGGGAGCTGTTTTTT.